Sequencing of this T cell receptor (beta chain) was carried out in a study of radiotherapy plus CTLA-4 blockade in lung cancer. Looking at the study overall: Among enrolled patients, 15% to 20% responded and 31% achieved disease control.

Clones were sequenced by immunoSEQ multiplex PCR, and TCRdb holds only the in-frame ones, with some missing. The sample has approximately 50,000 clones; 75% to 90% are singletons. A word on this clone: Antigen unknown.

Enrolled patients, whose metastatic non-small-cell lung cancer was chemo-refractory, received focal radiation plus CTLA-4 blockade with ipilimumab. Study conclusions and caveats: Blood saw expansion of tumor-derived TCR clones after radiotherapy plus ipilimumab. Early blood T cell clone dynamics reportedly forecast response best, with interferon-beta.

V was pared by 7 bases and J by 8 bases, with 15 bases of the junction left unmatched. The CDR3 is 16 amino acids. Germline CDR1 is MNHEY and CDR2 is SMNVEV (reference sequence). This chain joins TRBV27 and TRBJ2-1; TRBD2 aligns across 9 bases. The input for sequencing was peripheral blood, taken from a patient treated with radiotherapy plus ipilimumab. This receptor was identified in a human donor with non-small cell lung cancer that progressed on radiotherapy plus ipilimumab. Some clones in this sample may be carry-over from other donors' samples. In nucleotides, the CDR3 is TGTGCCAGCACTGGACTAGGGCGGGAGGGCCACGATGAGCAGTTCTTC. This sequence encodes CASTGLGREGHDEQFF.